One and the same sample provided the 6 T cell receptor beta chains below, sequenced in a study of tumor-infiltrating lymphocytes in primary liver carcinoma. Production of TCR beta cDNA used about 500 ng total RNA together with a constant-region primer. Amplification in three nested multiplex PCR rounds with slightly modified ARM-PCR gave rise to TCR beta libraries. The two initial PCR rounds, about 9 cycles each, used TRBV1-TRBV30 forward and C-beta reverse primers. From the multiplex PCR reads, TCRdb called clonotypes with MiXCR, one entry per CDR3 protein. The sample consists of approximately 320,000 distinct CDR3 sequences, 50% to 75% of them appearing once. In addition to blood RNA drawn from unsorted whole blood, germline DNA was extracted. The sequencing input was peripheral blood. These receptors were obtained from a woman in her 30s with primary liver carcinoma and hepatitis B virus infection.

This clonotype was recorded at least ten times. The J gene is TRBJ1-1, the V gene TRBV6-5; the match to TRBD1 covers 9 bases. The CDR3 extends over 14 amino acids. Germline loops: CDR1 MNHEY, CDR2 SVGAGI. J gave up 5 bases and V 6 bases, and 7 bases lay outside the gene matches. In DNA, the CDR3 is TGTGCCAGCAGATGGGACAGGGTAAAAACTGAAGCTTTCTTT. Its translation is CASRWDRVKTEAFF.

Worth noting for this clonotype: One junction end does not reproduce the germline sequence, and a read error may be involved. The V gene is TRBV4-3, the J gene TRBJ2-3, with D perhaps matching TRBD1 or TRBD2 (5 bases each). The CDR3 runs 16 residues. CDR1 and CDR2 (germline): LGHNA, YSLEER. CDR3 in DNA: TGTGCCAGCAGCCAAGATGCCTGGGGGAGCTTCAATACGCAGTATTTT. Translation gives CASSQDAWGSFNTQYF.

V usage is TRBV5-6 and J usage is TRBJ1-2, with D possibly TRBD1 on 6 matching bases. V shed 4 bases and J shed 3 bases, with 13 bases lying between them. Germline CDR1 reads SGHDT; CDR2 reads YYEEEE. This CDR3 is built from 14 residues. Here the CDR3 DNA reads TGTGCCAGCAGCATGGAGGGGGACTACTATGGCTACACCTTC. It encodes CASSMEGDYYGYTF.

The chain has TRBV6-6 and TRBJ1-2; a weak D match, TRBD1 (6 bases). V lost 8 bases, J lost 7 bases, and 29 bases lay in between. Germline-derived CDR1 and CDR2 are MNHNY and SVGAGI (reference sequence). The CDR3 is made up of 17 amino acids. Here the CDR3 DNA reads TGTGCCAGCCGCACCAAGGGGGACGATCCATTGGAGCGTGGCTACACCTTC. It yields the protein CASRTKGDDPLERGYTF.

V gene TRBV6-5 combines with J gene TRBJ2-3, with 10 bases identical to TRBD2. CDR1 and CDR2 from the germline V gene are MNHEY and SVGAGI. With V trimmed by 2 bases and J by 3 bases, 5 bases remained unmatched. This CDR3 has 16 residues. Here the CDR3 reads CASSYDRTSGTDTQYF. CDR3 coding DNA: TGTGCCAGCAGTTACGACCGGACTAGCGGAACAGATACGCAGTATTTT.

This clonotype was picked up many times. This chain connects TRBV11-2 to TRBJ2-1, with D tentatively TRBD1 or TRBD2 (5 bases each). Germline V gene lookup returns CDR1 SGHAT and CDR2 FQNNGV. The CDR3 has 13 residues. V was shortened by 0 bases and J by 8 bases, with 8 bases between the two germline ends. Here the CDR3 DNA reads TGTGCCAGCAGCTTAGAGGTGGGACATGAGCAGTTCTTC. This codes for CASSLEVGHEQFF.